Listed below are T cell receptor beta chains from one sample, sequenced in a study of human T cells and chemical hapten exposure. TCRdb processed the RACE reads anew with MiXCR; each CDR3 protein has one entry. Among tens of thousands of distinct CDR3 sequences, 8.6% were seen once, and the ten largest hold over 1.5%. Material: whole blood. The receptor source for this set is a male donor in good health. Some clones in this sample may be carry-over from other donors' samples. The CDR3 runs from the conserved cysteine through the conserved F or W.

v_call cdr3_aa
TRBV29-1 CSVGGIAGSTDTQYF
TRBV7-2 CASSLGTSGTGNKGTDTQYF
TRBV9 CASSVTGEVSDSPLHF
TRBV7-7 CASSAGQGALETQYF
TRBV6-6 CASSLSIQGRDDGYTF
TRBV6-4 CASSDGTSAGELFF
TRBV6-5 CASSYSRLAGGPGEQYF
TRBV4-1 CASSQGKGGNEKLFF
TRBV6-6 CASSYSGVGENSPLHF
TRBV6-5 CASSYSGQGIGEQYF
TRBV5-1 CASSEDRGSGNTIYF
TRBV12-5 CASGLVPADREDNQPQHF
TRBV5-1 CASSLGSSGNTIYF
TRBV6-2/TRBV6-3 CASSYLPGPGNQPQHF
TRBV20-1 CSAIRDTAEYEQYF
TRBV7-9 CASSSRQGATTQYF
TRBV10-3 CAISESWASGANVLTF
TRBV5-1 CASSWTGGSEKLFF
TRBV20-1 CSAANHRRGGRGETQYF
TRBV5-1 CASSILAGPYNEQFF
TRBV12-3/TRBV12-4 CASSFGGNDGEQFF
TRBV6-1 CASSRSDKRDTQYF
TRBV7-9 CASSLGVLNTEAFF
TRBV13 CASSLGPRGTDTQYF
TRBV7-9 CASSLGTTYGYTF
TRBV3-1 CASSPRTDSNEQFF
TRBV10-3 CAITGTINTEAFF
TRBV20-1 CSARDPLRLEQPQHF
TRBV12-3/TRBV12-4 CASSSGTGGREGTEAFF
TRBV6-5 CASFGLAGGPSFSLNTGELFF
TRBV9 CASSVELLTDTQYF
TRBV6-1 CASRSTANSYEQYF
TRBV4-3 CASSQERGPEVDTQYF
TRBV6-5 CASKILQGADTIYF
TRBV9 CASSVTGDGGYTF
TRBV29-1 CSVVPPFRWPSYNEQFF